This T cell receptor beta chain originates from a study of blood T cell repertoires in COVID-19. In the study overall: Samples came from the United States, Italy and Spain, spanning acute and convalescent COVID-19. T cells, B-cell-depleted T cells, or PBMCs supplied cDNA or gDNA.

Germline V gene sequence: CDR1 SQVTM, CDR2 ANQGSEA. The CDR3 runs 12 residues. Trimming stripped 2 bases from V and 5 bases from J, with 9 bases between. TCRdb's table, derived via immunoSEQ multiplex PCR, lists solely in-frame clones and lacks some. Of about 240,000 clones in the sample, roughly 90% are singletons; the top ten hold around 6.9%. This clonotype originated in a man aged 55 to 70 who had recovered from COVID-19. Sequencing was performed on peripheral blood. V is TRBV29-1 and J is TRBJ1-1; the D is unclear. The CDR3 sequence: CSVELQRTEAFF. DNA of the CDR3: TGCAGCGTTGAACTCCAGCGGACTGAAGCTTTCTTT.